The rows below give T cell receptor beta chains drawn from one sample of a study of blood T cell repertoires in COVID-19. Clones were read by immunoSEQ multiplex PCR, and TCRdb kept only the in-frame ones, dropping some. The sample records a few hundred thousand clones, about 89% being singletons. Sequencing was carried out using peripheral blood. These receptors were obtained from a woman aged 45-59 years who had recovered from COVID-19. Both conserved end residues are trimmed from each CDR3.

TRBJ2-7 TRBV7-9 ASSLSSYEQY
TRBJ2-7 TRBV29-1 SVDGTGYEQY
TRBJ1-1 TRBV30 AWSVGGANTEAF
TRBJ1-4 TRBV29-1 SADLVGANEKLF
TRBJ2-2 TRBV7-9 ASSLAAGLAANTGELF
TRBJ2-1 TRBV6-4 ASSVSGGVNNEQF
TRBJ1-1 TRBV30 AWSFTGPLGTEAF
TRBJ2-1 TRBV15 ATSSPKRTGAGNEQF
TRBJ1-4 TRBV5-1 ASSLDAGQDEKLF
TRBJ2-3 TRBV7-8 ASSPPTSGGTDTQY
TRBJ1-5 TRBV15 ATSPRRGNQPQH
TRBJ2-3 TRBV6-1 ASSEGSGGAGDTQY
TRBJ2-2 TRBV6-2/TRBV6-3 ASSYFGVTGELF
TRBJ1-5 TRBV7-9 ASSRDRVGNQPQH
TRBJ1-6 TRBV5-1 ASSVGRGPRTPLH
TRBJ2-6 TRBV15 ATSRVLGGGSGANVLT
TRBJ1-4 TRBV28 ASSTRQGANEKLF
TRBJ2-7 TRBV28 ASSLPPRTGGEQY
TRBJ2-7 TRBV7-2 ASSLTSGPYEQY
TRBJ1-5 TRBV6-2/TRBV6-3 ASSYLGNSNQPQH
TRBJ2-5 TRBV4-3 ASSPETGLRQY
TRBJ2-3 TRBV2 ASSPTSGSIADTQY
TRBJ1-6 TRBV6-5 ASSLPGQGNSPLH
TRBJ2-5 TRBV4-3 ASSQGVGEGTQY
TRBJ1-6 TRBV28 ASRGARQGLGNSPLH
TRBJ2-2 TRBV19 ASSKQDAGELF
TRBJ2-1 TRBV7-2 ASSLGGGSHNEQF
TRBJ1-1 TRBV5-6 ASVLQGSENTEAF
TRBJ2-2 TRBV3-1/TRBV3-2 ASSQPLNSLTGELF
TRBJ2-7 TRBV28 ASTDLGAYEQY
TRBJ1-5 TRBV6-2/TRBV6-3 ASSQSSRVSQPQH
TRBJ1-5 TRBV15 ATSRDRWGRLSNQPQH
TRBJ2-5 TRBV6-4 ASSDEIQETQY
TRBJ2-1 TRBV28 ASSKPEGLNEQF
TRBJ1-4 TRBV4-3 ASSPGASNEKLF
TRBJ2-5 TRBV7-2 ASSQKEAQY
TRBJ1-5 TRBV6-6 ASSPGTGGVWSNQPQH
TRBJ1-1 TRBV19 ASSIFRLAGVNTEAF
TRBJ2-3 TRBV3-1/TRBV3-2 ASSQGTARADTQY
TRBJ2-3 TRBV6-5 ASSWGQGSTDTQY
TRBJ2-3 TRBV18 ASSPGDSTDTQY
TRBJ1-3 TRBV19 ASSNRGPSSGNTIY
TRBJ2-3 TRBV24-1 ATSDRLAGTSRDTQY
TRBJ2-7 TRBV7-8 ASSFLGRTLSYEQY
TRBJ2-7 TRBV7-2 ASSPHGLSSYEQY
TRBJ1-3 TRBV5-4 ASSLAGAVAGNTIY
TRBJ2-7 TRBV4-2 ASSQGLAGVYEQY
TRBJ2-5 TRBV28 ASSPVGGGMETQY